This T cell receptor (beta chain) was obtained from a study of CD8 T cells in ankylosing spondylitis (dated by TCRdb to the late 2010s). About the investigation overall: The study set out to find disease-linked TCR variants by profiling T cell receptor beta repertoires in ankylosing spondylitis patients and healthy donors. Samples of peripheral blood were taken, and for ankylosing spondylitis patients, synovial fluid was collected as well. The full study cohort comprised around 23 ankylosing spondylitis patients and about a hundred healthy donors.

For sequencing, an Illumina HiSeq 2500 was employed. Quantitative 5'-RACE with molecular barcodes was used to prepare TCR beta libraries. As for how the authors treated the data: Disease-linked TCR variants were identified with a new computational method built on a probabilistic model of VDJ rearrangement. The public reads were quality trimmed at Q25 with fastp and then assembled into clones with MiXCR by TCRdb, keeping productive beta chains. Entries are consolidated by CDR3 protein sequence, retaining the most common genes and DNA. V and J calls and clone size were set by TCRdb, not the authors. The sample profile shows about 140,000 distinct CDR3 sequences; approximately 32% of them were found once. Jointly, the top ten make up about 6% of the sample. Synovial fluid samples were paired with blood samples taken from the same ankylosing spondylitis patients. In the case of this clonotype: Its antigen is unknown. The sample holds no much larger clone one base away, and base qualities are not on file.

What the authors observed across the whole study: The disease-linked clones were reported as significantly enriched in matched synovial fluid samples from ankylosing spondylitis patients. A CD8+ phenotype was shown by the disease-linked clones, which were found at relatively low frequencies in peripheral blood. Some motif variants were previously reported in synovial fluid and blood of reactive arthritis patients, suggesting common disease-initiation mechanisms. A TCR beta motif of eight highly homologous amino acid variants appeared characteristic of blood from ankylosing spondylitis patients.

V loses 6 bases of germline sequence and J loses 5 bases, and the interval between the two ends is 16 bases. From its cysteine to its phenylalanine, the CDR3 spans 14 amino acids. The DNA shown is the 42-base CDR3, in frame from base 1. CDR1 and CDR2 are drawn from the germline V gene (reference sequence): MNHEY, SMNVEV. This chain is built from TRBV27 and TRBJ2-5; the best D guess is TRBD2, with 6 bases matching. This sequence was found in a male donor with ankylosing spondylitis. Sequenced material: synovial fluid, either unsorted or a sorted T cell fraction (not recorded which). The nucleotide sequence reads as follows: TGTGCCAGCAGCCGGGACTTCAGTAGGGAGACCCAGTACTTC. Translated, this is CASSRDFSRETQYF.